This entry lists 19 T cell receptor beta chains sequenced from one sample in a study of cytomegalovirus exposure and HLA in healthy donors. Here immunoSEQ multiplex PCR was the method, and the copy in TCRdb shows in-frame clones only, minus some. The data hold roughly 80,000 clones, with 94% observed a single time. Source material: PBMCs. The receptor source for this set is a woman aged 18-35 years in good health and CMV-seronegative.

This clone has a single count. This chain uses TRBV28 with TRBJ2-2; 9 bases fit TRBD1. Germline trimming cut 6 bases from V and 7 bases from J; bases unmatched to any gene: 15. This CDR3 is built from 17 residues. The germline gives CDR1 MDHEN, CDR2 SYDVKM. CDR3 in DNA: TGTGCCAGCAGCACGAACCACAGGGGGCTATTCGTCGGGGAGCTGTTTTTT. Protein product: CASSTNHRGLFVGELFF.

The V gene is TRBV30, the J gene TRBJ2-5; TRBD2 agrees at 8 bases. The germline V gene has CDR1 GTSNPN and CDR2 SVGIG (reference sequence). The CDR3 is 14 amino acids. V trimming: 4 bases; J trimming: 5 bases; junction bases outside the gene matches: 9. The CDR3 here is CAWNIAGRWETQYF. In nucleotides, the CDR3 is TGTGCCTGGAATATAGCGGGACGGTGGGAGACCCAGTACTTC.

The genes are TRBV4-3 and TRBJ2-7; 7 bases line up with TRBD2. The CDR3 consists of 14 residues. Germline values: CDR1 LGHNA, CDR2 YSLEER. Trimming took 4 bases from V and 3 from J; bases not matched to a gene: 6. CDR3 amino acids: CASSRWGEGYEQYF. The CDR3 bases are TGCGCCAGCAGCCGGTGGGGGGAGGGCTACGAGCAGTACTTC.

The chain joins TRBV5-6 to TRBJ2-4; D gene uncertain. Per germline, CDR1 SGHDT and CDR2 YYEEEE. The CDR3 is 13 amino acids. V was pared by 0 bases and J by 5 bases, with 6 bases between. The CDR3 DNA sequence: TGTGCCAGCAGCTTGGGCGCGGAAAACATTCAGTACTTC. Translated, it gives CASSLGAENIQYF. The full variable domain, its missing parts supplied by reference TRBV5-6 and TRBJ2-4, is DAGVTQSPTHLIKTRGQQVTLRCSPKSGHDTVSWYQQALGQGPQFIFQYYEEEERQRGNFPDRFSGHQFPNYSSELNVNALLLGDSALYLCASSLGAENIQYFGAGTRLSVL.

The chain uses TRBV13 and TRBJ2-7; 9 nucleotides agree with TRBD1. The junction had 5 bases not matched to a gene; V was cut back by 4 bases and J by 4 bases. Germline V gives CDR1 PRHDT, CDR2 FYEKMQ (reference sequence). The CDR3 is 14 amino acids. The CDR3 spells CASSSGTGLYEQYF. For the CDR3, the DNA is TGTGCCAGCAGCTCCGGGACAGGGCTATACGAGCAGTACTTC.

The chain employs TRBV15 and TRBJ2-6; 7 bases are shared with TRBD1. CDR1 LNHNV and CDR2 YYDKDF come from the germline V gene (reference sequence). This CDR3 has 15 residues. The J segment lost 4 bases and the V segment lost 6 bases, leaving 6 bases of the junction unmatched. The CDR3 sequence is CATSRDRAGANVLTF. CDR3 sequence (DNA): TGTGCCACCAGTCGAGACAGGGCGGGGGCCAACGTCCTGACTTTC.

This clone was detected a few times. Here the CDR3 reads CASSFEGNEQFF. The DNA for the CDR3 is TGCGCCAGCAGCTTTGAGGGAAATGAGCAGTTCTTC. This sequence joins TRBV5-1 and TRBJ2-1, with a tentative D call TRBD2 (5 bases). The germline V gene encodes CDR1 SGHRS and CDR2 YFSETQ. V dropped 2 bases and J dropped 7 bases, with 7 bases sitting between them. CDR3 length: 12 residues.

The gene calls are TRBV7-9 and TRBJ1-6; D perhaps matches TRBD1 (5 bases). Germline V gene sequence: CDR1 SEHNR, CDR2 FQNEAQ (reference sequence). This CDR3 region has 13 residues. V lost 5 bases and J lost 6, with 8 bases in between. This CDR3 is CASSPDSNSPLHF. Here the CDR3 DNA reads TGTGCCAGCAGCCCCGACAGTAATTCACCCCTCCACTTT.

The genes are TRBV2 and TRBJ1-1; D is unclear. The CDR3 consists of 13 residues. V gave up 7 bases and J gave up 6 bases, with 15 bases separating them. The germline CDR1 and CDR2 sequences are SNHLY and FYNNEI. The CDR3 region has the DNA TGTGCCAGCAAGCCGGCGGTGTCCGCTGAAGCTTTCTTT. This sequence encodes CASKPAVSAEAFF.

The chain carries TRBV7-6 and TRBJ2-1; 8 nucleotides agree with TRBD2. The CDR3 totals 16 residues. Germline CDR1 SGHVS, CDR2 FNYEAQ. Trimming cost V 5 bases and J 0 bases; bases outside gene matches: 6. The CDR3 coding sequence is TGTGCCAGCAGCCCGACGGGGGGGAACTCCTACAATGAGCAGTTCTTC. Residues: CASSPTGGNSYNEQFF. Supplemented by reference TRBV7-6 and TRBJ2-1, the full variable domain reads GAGVSQSPRYKVTKRGQDVALRCDPISGHVSLYWYRQALGQGPEFLTYFNYEAQQDKSGLPNDRFSAERPEGSISTLTIQRTEQRDSAMYRCASSPTGGNSYNEQFFGPGTRLTVL.

The chain couples TRBV29-1 to TRBJ2-7; 9 bases agree with TRBD1. With V trimmed by 6 bases and J by 0 bases, 9 bases remained unmatched. The CDR3 is made up of 15 amino acids. Germline CDR1 SQVTM, CDR2 ANQGSEA. CDR3 sequence (DNA): TGCAGCGTAACACGGGACAGGGAGAGCTCCTACGAGCAGTACTTC. As protein: CSVTRDRESSYEQYF.

The chain couples TRBV6-9 to TRBJ2-3; the match to TRBD2 covers 12 bases. The V segment lost 4 bases and the J segment 2 bases; nucleotides outside the gene matches: 7. Germline lookup yields CDR1 MNHGY and CDR2 SVAAGI. The CDR3 contains 17 residues. The CDR3 DNA is TGTGCCAGCAGTTCGATGGGACTAGCGGGCTACACAGATACGCAGTATTTT. The encoded protein is CASSSMGLAGYTDTQYF.

The chain joins TRBV19 to TRBJ2-1; D may be TRBD2 (5 bases). The length of the CDR3 is 14 residues. V dropped 3 bases and J dropped 0 bases, with 6 bases sitting between them. Germline CDR1 and CDR2: LNHDA and SQIVND (reference sequence). This chain's CDR3 is CASSMGSSYNEQFF. The CDR3 DNA is TGTGCCAGTAGTATGGGGAGCTCCTACAATGAGCAGTTCTTC. Supplemented by reference TRBV19 and TRBJ2-1, the full variable domain reads DGGITQSPKYLFRKEGQNVTLSCEQNLNHDAMYWYRQDPGQGLRLIYYSQIVNDFQKGDIAEGYSVSREKKESFPLTVTSAQKNPTAFYLCASSMGSSYNEQFFGPGTRLTVL.

The chain couples TRBV11-3 to TRBJ2-1, with D perhaps matching TRBD1 (5 bases). Trimming took off 1 base at V and 10 bases at J, with 11 bases between the two ends. CDR3 size: 13 residues. The V gene's germline CDR1 is SGHNT and CDR2 YENEEA. CDR3 amino acids: CASSLGARQEQFF. The CDR3 DNA sequence: TGTGCCAGCAGCTTAGGGGCTAGACAGGAGCAGTTCTTC.

This sequence joins TRBV18 and TRBJ1-2; 7 nucleotides agree with TRBD1. The V segment lost 0 bases and the J segment 8 bases; nucleotides outside the gene matches: 18. The germline V gene has CDR1 KGHSH and CDR2 LQKENI. The CDR3 length is 18 residues. CDR3 sequence: CASSPPQMTRQGIVGYTF. The CDR3 bases are TGTGCCAGCTCACCACCTCAAATGACACGACAGGGTATAGTGGGCTACACCTTC.

The chain is built from TRBV6-4 and TRBJ2-1, with D unclear. The V end lost 0 bases, the J end lost 9 bases, and 12 bases lay between the germline ends. The germline gives CDR1 MRHNA, CDR2 SNTAGT. The CDR3 is 14 residues long. In DNA form, the CDR3 reads TGTGCCAGCAGTGACTCGAACTCACCGGGTGAGCAGTTCTTC. It is translated as CASSDSNSPGEQFF.

This chain joins TRBV4-1 and TRBJ2-5, with 9 bases fitting TRBD2. The germline gives CDR1 MGHRA, CDR2 YSYEKL. The CDR3 consists of 15 residues. With 4 bases clipped from V and 7 bases from J, the junction kept 10 bases outside the gene matches. The CDR3 nucleotides read TGCGCCAGCAGCCCCGGTGCGGGGGGGGCGTGGACCCAGTACTTC. Translated, it gives CASSPGAGGAWTQYF.

This clone showed up just once. V usage is TRBV6-6 and J usage is TRBJ1-6; 7 bases agree with TRBD1. With V trimmed by 10 bases and J by 8 bases, 11 bases remained unmatched. Germline CDR1 MNHNY, CDR2 SVGAGI (reference sequence). This CDR3 spans 14 amino acids. CDR3 residues: CATGTAKGDSPLHF. The CDR3 bases are TGTGCCACTGGGACAGCTAAAGGGGATTCACCCCTCCACTTT.

The V gene is TRBV6-5, the J gene TRBJ1-5; D is unresolved. The CDR3 runs 15 residues. Deletions cut 6 bases from V and 0 bases from J, with 12 bases between. Germline CDR1 and CDR2: MNHEY and SVGAGI. The CDR3 bases are TGTGCCAGCAGCATCGGTTTGAATAGCAATCAGCCCCAGCATTTT. Translation gives CASSIGLNSNQPQHF.